There are many counts of the clone carrying this TCR beta chain. The record originates from a study of CD8+CD57+ T cells in acquired aplastic anemia. Profiling that covered TCR beta VDJ and CDR3 relied on genomic DNA as its template. TCRdb recomputed calls from the reads with MiXCR, one row per CDR3 protein. This sample has 150,000 to 200,000 distinct CDR3 sequences, with 40% to 55% found just once. Trimming took 1 base from V and 1 from J; bases not matched to a gene: 6. Germline V gene data show CDR1 as DFQATT and CDR2 as SNEGSKA (reference sequence). The CDR3 is made up of 17 amino acids. This clonotype originated in a human donor in good health. The specimen sequenced was sorted CD4+, CD8+, or CD8+CD57+ T cells (not recorded which) from PBMCs. The chain couples TRBV20-1 to TRBJ2-3, with 12 bases fitting TRBD2. CDR3 DNA sequence: TGCAGTGCTAGAGTCCCACGGACTAGCGGGGGCACAGATACGCAGTATTTT. This gives the protein CSARVPRTSGGTDTQYF.